A single sample is the source of the 5 T cell receptor beta chains below, sequenced in a study of beta chain features in type 1 diabetes. As every portion of the isolated RNA was reverse transcribed, the sequencing read expressed TCRB transcripts. Clones were sequenced by immunoSEQ multiplex PCR, and TCRdb holds only the in-frame ones, with some missing. Of around 280,000 clones listed, under 8.5% are singletons. The sample was central memory CD4+ T cells from blood. These TCRs come from a woman aged 18-29 years in good health.

This clone was detected ten times or more. The chain joins TRBV10-3 to TRBJ2-3, with D unclear. CDR1 is ENHRY and CDR2 is SYGVKD in the germline V gene. V lost 4 bases and J 1 base, leaving 6 bases between the germline ends. This CDR3 has 13 amino acids. The DNA of the CDR3 is TGTGCCATCAGTGCCCAGGGCACAGATACGCAGTATTTT. It is translated as CAISAQGTDTQYF.

In its sample, this clone was seen a few times. The gene calls are TRBV28 and TRBJ2-5, with 7 nucleotides matching TRBD1. J gave up 4 bases and V 5 bases, and 4 bases lay outside the gene matches. Germline CDR1 reads MDHEN; CDR2 reads SYDVKM. CDR3 length: 13 amino acids. CDR3: CASSTGVRETQYF. CDR3 DNA sequence: TGTGCCAGCAGTACAGGGGTACGAGAGACCCAGTACTTC.

The sample holds many counts of this clone. The V call is TRBV28, the J call TRBJ1-2, with D tentatively TRBD1 (5 bases). Trimming pared 4 bases from V and 8 bases from J, leaving 8 bases between. This CDR3 region has 11 residues. Germline CDR1 reads MDHEN; CDR2 reads SYDVKM. This CDR3 is CASSSGRGYTF. Here the CDR3 DNA reads TGTGCCAGCAGTTCGGGACGAGGCTACACCTTC.

The CDR3 DNA follows: TGTGCCAGCAGTGAAGCAGGGAAGACCTACAATGAGCAGTTCTTC. Translation: CASSEAGKTYNEQFF. The V call is TRBV6-1, the J call TRBJ2-1; D is unresolved. Germline loops: CDR1 MNHNS, CDR2 SASEGT. The length of the CDR3 is 15 residues. Trimming stripped 0 bases from V and 2 bases from J, with 8 bases between.

The chain employs TRBV14 and TRBJ2-1; no definite D call. V was shortened by 6 bases and J by 3 bases, with 9 bases between the two germline ends. Germline lookup yields CDR1 SGHDN and CDR2 FVKESK. CDR3 length equals 13 residues. The CDR3 loop is CASRRLGYNEQFF. CDR3 bases: TGTGCCAGCAGACGGCTAGGCTACAATGAGCAGTTCTTC. The whole variable domain, filled in from reference TRBV14 and TRBJ2-1, reads EAGVTQFPSHSVIEKGQTVTLRCDPISGHDNLYWYRRVMGKEIKFLLHFVKESKQDESGMPNNRFLAERTGGTYSTLKVQPAELEDSGVYFCASRRLGYNEQFFGPGTRLTVL.